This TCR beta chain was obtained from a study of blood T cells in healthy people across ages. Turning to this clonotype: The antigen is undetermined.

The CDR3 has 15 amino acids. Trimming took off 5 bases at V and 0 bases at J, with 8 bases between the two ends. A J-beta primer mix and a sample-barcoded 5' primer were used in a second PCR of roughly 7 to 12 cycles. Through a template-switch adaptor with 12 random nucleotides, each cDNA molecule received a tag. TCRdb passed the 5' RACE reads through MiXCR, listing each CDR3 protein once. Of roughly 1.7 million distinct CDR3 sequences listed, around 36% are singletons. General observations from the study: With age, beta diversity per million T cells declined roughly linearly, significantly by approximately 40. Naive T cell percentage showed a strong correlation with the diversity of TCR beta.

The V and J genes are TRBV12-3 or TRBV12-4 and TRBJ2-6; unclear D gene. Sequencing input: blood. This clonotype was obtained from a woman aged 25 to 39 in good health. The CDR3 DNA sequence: TGTGCCAGCAGTACCTCCGGCTCTGGGGCCAACGTCCTGACTTTC. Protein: CASSTSGSGANVLTF.